A selection of T cell receptor beta chains follows, all from one sample in a study of circulating CD8 cells and anti-PD-1 response in melanoma. TCRdb analysed the reads with MiXCR anew, one entry per CDR3 protein. The table includes under 500 distinct CDR3 sequences, approximately 4.8% detected once. The sequencing here drew on CD8+ T cells from PBMCs, taken at baseline or after one month of anti-PD-1 therapy (not recorded which). Source of these receptors: a human donor with melanoma. CDR3s include the opening cysteine and the closing phenylalanine or tryptophan. Each record gives: J gene, clone size, D gene, V gene, CDR3 protein, CDR3 DNA. The D gene is left open where the match is weak. A clone size is listed for some rows: how often the clone was seen (once, few, many), or a class if it is expanded.

TRBJ1-2 . . TRBV19 CASSMYGGYIWDGYTF TGTGCCAGTAGTATGTATGGCGGATACATATGGGATGGCTACACCTTC
TRBJ2-7 medium-sized . TRBV7-2 CASSFNSRGAYEQYF TGTGCCAGCAGCTTTAATAGTCGGGGGGCATACGAGCAGTACTTC
TRBJ2-1 medium-sized . TRBV29-1 CSVEDGTNEQFF TGCAGCGTTGAAGATGGGACCAATGAGCAGTTCTTC
TRBJ2-1 medium-sized . TRBV5-1 CASSQGGSYNEQFF TGCGCCAGCAGCCAGGGAGGCTCCTACAATGAGCAGTTCTTC
TRBJ2-2 large TRBD1 TRBV7-2 CAGPGTAMTGELFF TGTGCCGGCCCCGGGACAGCGATGACCGGGGAGCTGTTTTTT
TRBJ2-3 medium-sized TRBD2 TRBV20-1 CSAREGLAGAVYTQYF TGCAGTGCTAGAGAGGGGCTAGCGGGAGCGGTGTATACGCAGTATTTT
TRBJ2-7 large TRBD2 TRBV27 CASSFVLAASYEQYF TGTGCCAGCAGTTTTGTACTAGCGGCCTCCTACGAGCAGTACTTC
TRBJ1-2 large TRBD1 TRBV20-1 CSARADRGHSF TGCAGTGCTAGAGCGGACAGGGGGCACTCCTTC
TRBJ2-7 medium-sized . TRBV29-1 CSVVLGSGSSYEQYF TGCAGCGTTGTGCTAGGAAGCGGAAGCTCCTACGAGCAGTACTTC